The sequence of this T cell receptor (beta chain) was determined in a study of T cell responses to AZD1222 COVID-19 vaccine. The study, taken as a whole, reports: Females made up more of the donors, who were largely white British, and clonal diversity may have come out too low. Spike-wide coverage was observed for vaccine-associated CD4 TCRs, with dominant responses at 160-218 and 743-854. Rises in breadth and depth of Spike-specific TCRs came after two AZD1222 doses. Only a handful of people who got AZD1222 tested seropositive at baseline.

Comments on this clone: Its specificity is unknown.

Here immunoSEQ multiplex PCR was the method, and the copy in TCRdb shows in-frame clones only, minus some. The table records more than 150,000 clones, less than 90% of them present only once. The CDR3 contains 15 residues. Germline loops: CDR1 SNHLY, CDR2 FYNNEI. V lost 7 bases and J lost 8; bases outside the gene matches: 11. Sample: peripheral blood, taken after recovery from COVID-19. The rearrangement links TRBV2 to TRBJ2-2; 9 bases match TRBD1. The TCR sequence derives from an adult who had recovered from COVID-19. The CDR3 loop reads CASKTGGNIQGELFF. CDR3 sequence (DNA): TGTGCCAGCAAAACAGGGGGCAACATCCAAGGGGAGCTGTTTTTT.